This T cell receptor (beta chain) stems from a study of T cell responses to AZD1222 COVID-19 vaccine. The study's findings and limits: Baseline seropositivity occurred in only a handful of AZD1222 recipients. Females made up more of the donors, who were largely white British, and clonal diversity may have come out too low.

This clone appeared a single time. What it recognizes is unknown. Libraries were prepared by immunoSEQ multiplex PCR; TCRdb keeps only in-frame clonotypes and omits some of them. The sample has 100,000 to 150,000 clones; 85% to 90% are singletons. Germline assignment: CDR1 SGHAT and CDR2 FQNNGV. This CDR3 comprises 14 residues. V lost 4 bases and J 0 bases, leaving 4 bases between the germline ends. Sequencing was performed on peripheral blood, taken on day 0 of AZD1222 vaccination. This clonotype was obtained from an adult in good health. The chain links TRBV11-2 to TRBJ2-6; D is undetermined. The CDR3 bases are TGTGCCAGCAGCTCCTTCTCTGGGGCCAACGTCCTGACTTTC. Translating gives CASSSFSGANVLTF.